These 7 T cell receptor beta chains share one sample of origin, sequenced in a study of T cell responses to AZD1222 COVID-19 vaccine. The table came from immunoSEQ multiplex PCR; TCRdb's copy has only in-frame clones and leaves some out. The repertoire holds roughly 120,000 clones, with 70% to 90% as singletons. Material: peripheral blood, obtained on day 0 of AZD1222 vaccination. The receptors shown here come from an adult in good health.

The rearrangement links TRBV5-1 to TRBJ2-7; 7 bases match TRBD1. CDR1 is SGHRS, CDR2 YFSETQ, per germline. With V trimmed by 4 bases and J by 2 bases, 6 bases remained unmatched. The CDR3 runs 14 residues. The CDR3 here is CASSPGQETYEQYF. The CDR3 DNA reads as TGCGCCAGCAGCCCCGGACAGGAGACCTACGAGCAGTACTTC.

The V call is TRBV4-1, the J call TRBJ1-2, with unresolved D. There are 14 residues in the CDR3. Trimming took 4 bases from V and 0 from J, leaving 9 bases between them. CDR1 and CDR2 from the germline V gene are MGHRA and YSYEKL. The CDR3, as DNA: TGCGCCAGCAGCCGAGACCGTTCTAACTATGGCTACACCTTC. Its protein is CASSRDRSNYGYTF.

The chain carries TRBV19 and TRBJ1-3, with TRBD1 matching over 9 bases. The CDR3 has 16 residues. Germline V CDR1 and CDR2: LNHDA, SQIVND (reference sequence). Unmatched junction bases numbered 6, after V lost 6 bases and J lost 0 bases. DNA of the CDR3: TGTGCCAGTAGCATACAGGGGGCAAGCTCTGGAAACACCATATATTTT. This sequence encodes CASSIQGASSGNTIYF.

V gene TRBV10-3 combines with J gene TRBJ2-1; 15 bases are shared with TRBD2. The CDR3 totals 19 residues. After removal of 2 bases from V and 9 bases from J, the junction contained 14 bases not matched to a gene. The germline gives CDR1 ENHRY, CDR2 SYGVKD. CDR3 sequence (DNA): TGTGCCATCAGTGAGACCCCCCTCGGGACTAGCGGGGGGAAGCCTGAGCAGTTCTTC. It codes for CAISETPLGTSGGKPEQFF.

The chain has TRBV29-1 and TRBJ1-3; 7 bases match TRBD1. V was clipped by 4 bases and J by 0 bases; unmatched bases: 6. The CDR3 sequence is 15 residues long. The germline gives CDR1 SQVTM, CDR2 ANQGSEA. CDR3 amino acids: CSVAGQPASGNTIYF. The DNA of the CDR3 is TGCAGCGTTGCGGGACAGCCTGCCTCTGGAAACACCATATATTTT.

The chain employs TRBV6-2 or TRBV6-3 and TRBJ2-1; the D is unclear. Germline assignment: CDR1 MNHEY and CDR2 SVGEGT. Deletions cut 0 bases from V and 4 bases from J, with 22 bases between. The CDR3 is 19 residues long. This CDR3 is CASSYSRIRFNRAYNEQFF. For the CDR3, the DNA is TGTGCCAGCAGTTACTCGAGAATTAGATTTAACCGAGCTTACAATGAGCAGTTCTTC.

The genes are TRBV25-1 and TRBJ1-1; D unresolved. This CDR3 has 14 amino acids. In germline, CDR1 is MGHDK, CDR2 SYGVNS. The ends were cut back, 5 bases at V and 1 base at J, with 11 bases in the middle. CDR3 sequence: CASSKRQRNTEAFF. The CDR3, as DNA: TGTGCCAGCAGTAAGAGGCAGAGGAACACTGAAGCTTTCTTT.